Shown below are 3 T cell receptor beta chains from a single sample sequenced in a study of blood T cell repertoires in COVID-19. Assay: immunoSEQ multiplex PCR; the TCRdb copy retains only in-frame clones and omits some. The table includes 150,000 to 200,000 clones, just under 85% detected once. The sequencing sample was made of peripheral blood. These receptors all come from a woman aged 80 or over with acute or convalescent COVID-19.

In DNA, the CDR3 is TGTGCCAGTAGTATAGTTTGGGGCACCTATGGCTACACCTTC. It is translated as CASSIVWGTYGYTF. This chain uses TRBV19 with TRBJ1-2; possibly TRBD1 for D (5 bases). The CDR3 totals 14 residues. V was cut by 1 base and J by 4 bases, with 10 bases left in between. Germline CDR1 reads LNHDA; CDR2 reads SQIVND (reference sequence).

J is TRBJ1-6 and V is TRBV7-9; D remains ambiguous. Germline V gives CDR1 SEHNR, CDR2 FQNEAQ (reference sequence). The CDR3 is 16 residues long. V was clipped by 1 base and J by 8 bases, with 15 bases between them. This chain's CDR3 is CASSLGSGFKHSPLHF. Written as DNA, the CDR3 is TGTGCCAGCAGCTTAGGATCCGGGTTCAAGCATTCACCCCTCCACTTT.

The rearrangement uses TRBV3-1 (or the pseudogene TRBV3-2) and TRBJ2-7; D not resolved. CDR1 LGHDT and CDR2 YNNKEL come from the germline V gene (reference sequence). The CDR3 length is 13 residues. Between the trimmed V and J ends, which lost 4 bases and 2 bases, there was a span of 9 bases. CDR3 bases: TGTGCCAGCAGCCCTACTGTGCCCTACGAGCAGTACTTC. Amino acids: CASSPTVPYEQYF.